This T cell receptor beta chain emerged from a study of radiotherapy plus CTLA-4 blockade in lung cancer. Profiled with immunoSEQ multiplex PCR; TCRdb holds only in-frame clones, not every one. The table shows 23,000 or so clones, with 60% to 85% occurring only once. In this sample, this clone turned up once. This CDR3 region has 15 residues. Per the germline V gene, CDR1 is MNHNS and CDR2 is SASEGT. Between the trimmed V and J ends, which lost 1 base and 4 bases, there was a span of 13 bases. The receptor's source is a human donor with non-small cell lung cancer whose response to radiotherapy plus ipilimumab could not be evaluated. Sample: peripheral blood, taken from a patient treated with radiotherapy plus ipilimumab. V usage is TRBV6-1 and J usage is TRBJ1-1; D unresolved. CDR3 nucleotides: TGTGCCAGCAGTGAAGGACCGGGGTGGGTCACTGAAGCTTTCTTT. This sequence encodes CASSEGPGWVTEAFF.